The 20 T cell receptor beta chains given below trace back to one sample, sequenced in a study of human T cells and chemical hapten exposure. Time point noted: pre-sensitization, week 0. Treatment reported: therapeutic diphenylcyclopropenone sensitization with weekly scalp DPC. TCRdb processed the RACE reads anew with MiXCR; each CDR3 protein has one entry. The table shows roughly 110,000 distinct CDR3 sequences, with 12% occurring only once. This specimen was whole blood, taken in connection with sensitization to the hapten diphenylcyclopropenone (DPC). The receptors were gathered from a woman aged 50 to 60 with alopecia areata. Some clones in this sample may be carry-over from other donors' samples.

The genes are TRBV29-1 and TRBJ2-1, with D maybe TRBD1 (6 bases). Trimming stripped 8 bases from V and 0 bases from J, with 11 bases between. Germline assignment: CDR1 SQVTM and CDR2 ANQGSEA. The CDR3 runs 13 residues. The CDR3 spells CSNRALSYNEQFF. CDR3 nucleotide sequence: TGCAGCAACAGGGCCCTCTCCTACAATGAGCAGTTCTTC.

This chain uses TRBV13 with TRBJ1-1; no definite D call. The CDR3 spans 14 residues. In germline, CDR1 is PRHDT, CDR2 FYEKMQ (reference sequence). The V and J ends lost 5 bases and 7 bases respectively, with 17 bases between them. The DNA of the CDR3 is TGTGCCAGCAGCCCTAGAGGGCGTCAATATGAAGCTTTCTTT. Translating gives CASSPRGRQYEAFF.

This rearrangement joins TRBV7-2 to TRBJ1-4, with 7 positions matching TRBD1. The junction had 4 bases not matched to a gene; V was cut back by 5 bases and J by 4 bases. The CDR3 length is 14 residues. The V gene's germline CDR1 is SGHTA and CDR2 FQGNSA. This chain's CDR3 is CASSKQGFNEKLFF. CDR3 coding DNA: TGTGCCAGCAGCAAACAGGGGTTTAATGAAAAACTGTTTTTT. Complete variable domain (other parts from reference TRBV7-2 and TRBJ1-4): GAGVSQSPSNKVTEKGKDVELRCDPISGHTALYWYRQSLGQGLEFLIYFQGNSAPDKSGLPSDRFSAERTGGSVSTLTIQRTQQEDSAVYLCASSKQGFNEKLFFGSGTQLSVL.

V and J are TRBV7-6 and TRBJ2-1, with D unclear. Deletions cut 5 bases from V and 5 bases from J, with 13 bases between. This CDR3 has 14 residues. In germline, CDR1 is SGHVS, CDR2 FNYEAQ. CDR3 in DNA: TGTGCCAGCAGCCTAAGCCAACCAAACAATGAGCAGTTCTTC. Protein sequence: CASSLSQPNNEQFF.

This clonotype was recorded a few times. The genes are TRBV11-2 and TRBJ2-7; 10 positions match TRBD1. In germline, CDR1 is SGHAT, CDR2 FQNNGV. This CDR3 region has 15 residues. The ends lost 4 bases at V and 2 bases at J; junction bases unmatched: 5. The CDR3 DNA sequence: TGTGCCAGCAGCTCCCCCGGGACAGGGGCCTACGAGCAGTACTTC. Its translation is CASSSPGTGAYEQYF.

This chain connects TRBV3-2 to TRBJ1-3; TRBD1 is the table's D call, not checked against the DNA. TRBV3-2 is a documented pseudogene. The CDR3 totals 18 residues. CDR3 coding DNA: TGTGCCAGCAGCCAAGGGGACCCGGACAGCGGGGCTGGAAACACCATATATTTT. This codes for CASSQGDPDSGAGNTIYF.

There are a few counts of this clonotype. V gene TRBV4-3 combines with J gene TRBJ1-1; D not certain. The CDR3 loop spans 19 amino acids. The germline V gene encodes CDR1 LGHNA and CDR2 YSLEER. Deletions cut 4 bases from V and 2 bases from J, with 26 bases between. The CDR3 here is CASSRTQGWGGGINTEAFF. The CDR3, as DNA: TGCGCCAGCAGCCGCACGCAAGGATGGGGAGGAGGAATTAACACTGAAGCTTTCTTT.

This clonotype was observed a handful of times. V and J are TRBV4-1 and TRBJ1-1, with TRBD1 as a possible D gene (6 bases). The V end lost 11 bases, the J end lost 5 bases, and 18 bases lay between the germline ends. The CDR3 loop spans 13 amino acids. CDR1 is MGHRA and CDR2 is YSYEKL in the germline V gene. CDR3 bases: TGCGCCGGCGGAAGGGGGGCCTCTACTGAAGCTTTCTTT. Its translation: CAGGRGASTEAFF.

This clonotype has a handful of counts. The chain uses TRBV7-6 and TRBJ2-2; 10 positions match TRBD2. V lost 7 bases, J lost 7 bases, and 9 bases stayed unmatched. Germline V gives CDR1 SGHVS, CDR2 FNYEAQ. The CDR3 sequence is 15 residues long. This CDR3 reads CASTLLAGEGGELFF. In DNA form, the CDR3 reads TGTGCCAGCACCCTCCTAGCGGGGGAGGGCGGGGAGCTGTTTTTT. Full variable domain (rest looked up from reference TRBV7-6 and TRBJ2-2): GAGVSQSPRYKVTKRGQDVALRCDPISGHVSLYWYRQALGQGPEFLTYFNYEAQQDKSGLPNDRFSAERPEGSISTLTIQRTEQRDSAMYRCASTLLAGEGGELFFGEGSRLTVL.

This clonotype was seen many times. This sequence joins TRBV11-2 and TRBJ1-4; D gene uncertain. Trimming left V 7 bases short and J 4 bases short, with 10 bases between. CDR1 is SGHAT and CDR2 is FQNNGV in the germline V gene. This CDR3 has 13 residues. For the CDR3, the DNA is TGTGCCAGCACAAGTAGGAGTAATGAAAAACTGTTTTTT. Translation: CASTSRSNEKLFF. Variable domain in full (rest from reference TRBV11-2 and TRBJ1-4): EAGVAQSPRYKIIEKRQSVAFWCNPISGHATLYWYQQILGQGPKLLIQFQNNGVVDDSQLPKDRFSAERLKGVDSTLKIQPAKLEDSAVYLCASTSRSNEKLFFGSGTQLSVL.

This clonotype was counted only a few times. The chain carries TRBV28 and TRBJ2-7; D may be TRBD1 (7 bases). The CDR3 is made up of 15 amino acids. Per the germline V gene, CDR1 is MDHEN and CDR2 is SYDVKM. V was clipped by 6 bases and J by 5 bases, with 20 bases between them. CDR3 in DNA: TGTGCCAGCAGGAAACCGCTACAGGGGAGGAACGAGCAGTACTTC. Protein: CASRKPLQGRNEQYF.

The chain is built from TRBV5-1 and TRBJ1-1, with D maybe TRBD1 (5 bases). The CDR3 length is 14 residues. Germline loops: CDR1 SGHRS, CDR2 YFSETQ. V gave up 4 bases and J gave up 1 base, with 11 bases separating them. DNA for the CDR3: TGCGCCAGCAGCCCCGTGACAGCGAACACTGAAGCTTTCTTT. This gives the protein CASSPVTANTEAFF.

This rearrangement joins TRBV10-3 to TRBJ2-7, with D possibly being TRBD2 (5 bases). CDR3 size: 13 residues. Trimming cost V 2 bases and J 7 bases, with 12 bases left between them. Germline CDR1 is ENHRY and CDR2 is SYGVKD. DNA for the CDR3: TGTGCCATCAGTGAGATGGAGGAGCAGGAGCAGTACTTC. Its translation: CAISEMEEQEQYF.

In this sample, this clonotype turned up a few times. The chain carries TRBV6-5 and TRBJ1-6; D not certain. The V gene's germline CDR1 is MNHEY and CDR2 SVGAGI. Trimming cost V 2 bases and J 0 bases, with 8 bases left between them. There are 16 residues in the CDR3. The CDR3, as DNA: TGTGCCAGCAGTTACAACTGGCGCTCCTATAATTCACCCCTCCACTTT. Its protein is CASSYNWRSYNSPLHF.

This clonotype was detected many times. The V call is TRBV7-2, the J call TRBJ1-1; D gene uncertain. Germline lookup yields CDR1 SGHTA and CDR2 FQGNSA. The CDR3 length is 13 residues. V lost 5 bases, J lost 11 bases, and 18 bases lay in between. The CDR3 nucleotides are TGTGCCAGCAGCGTACCCACGACGGGGTATGCTTTCTTT. Amino acids: CASSVPTTGYAFF. Combining the CDR3 with reference TRBV7-2 and TRBJ1-1 gives the whole variable domain GAGVSQSPSNKVTEKGKDVELRCDPISGHTALYWYRQSLGQGLEFLIYFQGNSAPDKSGLPSDRFSAERTGGSVSTLTIQRTQQEDSAVYLCASSVPTTGYAFFGQGTRLTVV.

This clonotype was picked up a small number of times. The V call is TRBV5-1, the J call TRBJ2-2, with D possibly being TRBD1 (6 bases). Germline-derived CDR1 and CDR2 are SGHRS and YFSETQ. V was pared by 0 bases and J by 6 bases, with 12 bases between. The CDR3 contains 15 residues. The CDR3 DNA sequence: TGCGCCAGCAGCTTGGAGGCAGGGGTGGCCGGGGAGCTGTTTTTT. It is translated as CASSLEAGVAGELFF.

This clonotype occurred a few times. The chain joins TRBV6-5 to TRBJ2-3; D remains unclear. V lost 0 bases and J 4 bases, leaving 11 bases between the germline ends. The germline V gene has CDR1 MNHEY and CDR2 SVGAGI. This CDR3 contains 15 residues. The CDR3 DNA reads as TGTGCCAGCAGTTACTCGTCACAGCCCTCAGATACGCAGTATTTT. This encodes CASSYSSQPSDTQYF.

CDR3 nucleotide sequence: TGTGCCAGCAGCTTATACGCCGGACGGGAATGTGGGACCCAGTACTTC. Translating gives CASSLYAGRECGTQYF. This chain connects TRBV7-6 to TRBJ2-5, with a weak D call TRBD2 (5 bases). There are 16 residues in the CDR3. Germline lookup yields CDR1 SGHVS and CDR2 FNYEAQ. Trimming shortened V by 2 bases and J by 7 bases, and 20 bases separated the two germline ends.

In its sample, this clonotype was seen many times. The V gene is TRBV11-2, the J gene TRBJ1-5, with unresolved D. Looked up from germline, CDR1 is SGHAT and CDR2 is FQNNGV. There are 13 residues in the CDR3. Trimming stripped 1 base from V and 7 bases from J, with 8 bases between. The CDR3 protein is CASSLVEGQPQHF. In DNA form, the CDR3 reads TGTGCCAGCAGCTTAGTTGAGGGACAGCCCCAGCATTTT.

The CDR3 sequence is CASRSGAGYEQYF. For the CDR3, the DNA is TGTGCCAGCAGGTCCGGAGCTGGATACGAGCAGTACTTC. The V call is TRBV28, the J call TRBJ2-7, with D uncertain. V lost 6 bases to trimming and J lost 4 bases, with 13 bases between them. The CDR3 has 13 amino acids. CDR1 is MDHEN, CDR2 SYDVKM, per germline.